This is a list of T cell receptor beta chains from one sample in a study of T cells in Graves' hyperthyroidism and ophthalmopathy. A single record per CDR3 protein comes from TCRdb applying MiXCR to the multiplex PCR reads. The sample has hundreds of thousands of distinct CDR3 sequences; about 15% are singletons. Sequencing was performed on blood. These TCRs come from a woman aged 18-29 years with Graves' ophthalmopathy. The CDR3 runs from the conserved cysteine through the conserved F or W. A D gene is named only where the DNA matches it firmly. Only some rows state a clone size, as once, few, many or a class for expanded clones.

d_gene	v_gene	j_gene	abundance	CDR3nt	CDR3aa
.	TRBV10-3	TRBJ1-3	.	TGTGCCAGCGCAGAGGGGCCTGGAAACACCATATATTTT	CASAEGPGNTIYF
.	TRBV20-1	TRBJ1-6	many	TGCAGTGCTAGAGATCCCCAGGGGCCCAATTCACCCCTCCACTTT	CSARDPQGPNSPLHF
TRBD2	TRBV20-1	TRBJ2-3	.	TGCAGTGCCACTAGGCGGGAGGCGCCGTATTTT	CSATRREAPYF
.	TRBV3-1	TRBJ1-2	.	TGTGCCAGCAGCCAAGGGGCGAAGGGTGGCTACACCTTC	CASSQGAKGGYTF
TRBD1	TRBV2	TRBJ2-7	many	TGTGCCAGCAGTGTCCGTCGGACAGGGCCCTACGAGCAGTACTTC	CASSVRRTGPYEQYF
.	TRBV6-2/TRBV6-3	TRBJ2-1	.	TGTGCCAGCAGTTACGGCATAGCACTTGGGAATGAGCAGTTCTTC	CASSYGIALGNEQFF
TRBD1	TRBV10-3	TRBJ1-1	many	TGTGCCATCACCGACAGGGTAGGGATTGTGAACACTGAAGCTTTCTTT	CAITDRVGIVNTEAFF
.	TRBV10-3	TRBJ1-1	many	TGTGCCATCAGTGAGTCGAATGGGTTAATCACTGAAGCTTTCTTT	CAISESNGLITEAFF
.	TRBV12-3/TRBV12-4	TRBJ1-2	many	TGTGCCAGCAGTCTATCGACGGGAAGGGGGGATGGCTACACCTTC	CASSLSTGRGDGYTF
.	TRBV11-3	TRBJ2-5	many	TGTGCCAGCAGCCCCGTTCTACTTAGTGGGGGTCCTCAAGAGACCCAGTACTTC	CASSPVLLSGGPQETQYF
TRBD1	TRBV28	TRBJ1-5	.	TGTGCCAGCAGCTCCGGGACAGGGGGGCAGCCCCAGCATTTT	CASSSGTGGQPQHF
.	TRBV27	TRBJ1-1	many	TGTGCCAGCAGTGGGTACAGTGAAGCTTTCTTT	CASSGYSEAFF
.	TRBV20-1	TRBJ1-5	many	TGCAGTGCTAAAGGAACAGGGAGAGGCAATCAGCCCCAGCATTTT	CSAKGTGRGNQPQHF
TRBD1	TRBV10-3	TRBJ1-2	many	TGTGCCATCAGTTCAGGGGGGGACTATGGCTACACCTTC	CAISSGGDYGYTF
.	TRBV6-5	TRBJ2-3	many	TGTGCCAGCAGTTACTCAAGGACTAGCACAGATACGCAGTATTTT	CASSYSRTSTDTQYF
TRBD2	TRBV7-2	TRBJ2-7	many	TGTGCCAGCAGCTTAGGAGGCGGTAGCGGGATAGGGAACTACGAGCAGTACTTC	CASSLGGGSGIGNYEQYF
.	TRBV6-2/TRBV6-3	TRBJ2-1	many	TGTGCCAGCAGTTACTCGATCTCTAGAGTTTACAATGAGCAGTTCTTC	CASSYSISRVYNEQFF